The rows below give T cell receptor beta chains drawn from one sample of a study of cytomegalovirus exposure and HLA in healthy donors. Assay used: immunoSEQ multiplex PCR; TCRdb lists only in-frame clones, some missing. The sample lists roughly 180,000 clones; 65% to 85% were seen once. Material for sequencing was PBMCs. These receptors were obtained from a female donor in good health and CMV-seronegative. CDR3s include the opening cysteine and the closing phenylalanine or tryptophan. The D gene is left open where the match is weak. Rows may omit the clone size; those that give it use once, few, many or a size class.

>TRBJ2-2|TRBV6-5|.|.
TGTGCCAGCAGCACCCGAACTAACACCGGGGAGCTGTTTTTT
CASSTRTNTGELFF
>TRBJ1-6|TRBV5-1|.|.
TGCGCCAGCAGCTTGGATGGGGGCCTCGGTTCACCCCTCCACTTT
CASSLDGGLGSPLHF
>TRBJ1-2|TRBV6-1|.|.
TGTGCCAGCATACGGACCTCGGGGTATGGCTACACCTTC
CASIRTSGYGYTF
>TRBJ1-1|TRBV12-5|TRBD1|.
TGTGCTAGTGGTTTAGGACAGGGGGCAGGAACTGAAGCTTTCTTT
CASGLGQGAGTEAFF
>TRBJ2-3|TRBV5-5|.|once
TGTGCCAGCAGCATCCGGGATTACACAGATACGCAGTATTTT
CASSIRDYTDTQYF
>TRBJ1-2|TRBV30|.|.
TGTGCCTGGAGTGGGGCAGCAATTAACTATGGCTACACCTTC
CAWSGAAINYGYTF
>TRBJ1-5|TRBV11-2|.|.
TGTGCCAGCAGCTTAGATCAGGGACACTATAGCAATCAGCCCCAGCATTTT
CASSLDQGHYSNQPQHF
>TRBJ2-7|TRBV12-2|.|.
TGTGCAAGTCGACCTTGGACTAGCGGGACCCCCTACGAGCAGTACTTC
CASRPWTSGTPYEQYF
>TRBJ2-3|TRBV9|TRBD2|.
TGTGCCAGCAGCCTCGGACTAGCGGGAGACTCTAGCACAGATACGCAGTATTTT
CASSLGLAGDSSTDTQYF
>TRBJ2-3|TRBV7-6|TRBD2|.
TGTGCCAGCAGCTTATCGCGGGAGGGTACGCAGTATTTT
CASSLSREGTQYF
>TRBJ2-3|TRBV19|TRBD1|once
TGTGCCAGTAGTATGGGGACAGTGAGCACAGATACGCAGTATTTT
CASSMGTVSTDTQYF
>TRBJ2-3|TRBV6-1|.|.
TGTGCCAGCAGTGGACAGGCTTCAGGCACAGATACGCAGTATTTT
CASSGQASGTDTQYF
>TRBJ2-7|TRBV12-5|TRBD2|.
TGTGCTAGTGGTTTGGTAGCGGGACCCTACGAGCAGTACTTC
CASGLVAGPYEQYF
>TRBJ2-4|TRBV7-4|TRBD2|.
TGTGCCAGCAGCTTAACCCCGGGACTAGCTATTGGGTCGAACATTCAGTACTTC
CASSLTPGLAIGSNIQYF
>TRBJ1-6|TRBV2|.|few
TGTGCCAGCAGCTTACAGGGCAATAATTCACCCCTCCACTTT
CASSLQGNNSPLHF
>TRBJ2-7|TRBV14|TRBD2|.
TGTGCCAGCAGCCAAGATCAAGGGTCCGGGAGGAAGCAGTACTTC
CASSQDQGSGRKQYF
>TRBJ1-1|TRBV4-2|.|.
TGTGCCAGCAGCCAAGAAGTATCGGGGTTCTCTGAAGCTTTCTTT
CASSQEVSGFSEAFF
>TRBJ2-2|TRBV27|.|.
TGTGCCAGCAGTCTGAGAAAGGGGGTGGGGAACACCGGGGAGCTGTTTTTT
CASSLRKGVGNTGELFF
>TRBJ2-1|TRBV13|.|.
TGTGCCAGCAGCTTAGGGGCATTCGACAATGAGCAGTTCTTC
CASSLGAFDNEQFF
>TRBJ2-2|TRBV4-1|.|.
TGCGCCAGCAGCCGGCTCGGGGACACCGGGGAGCTGTTTTTT
CASSRLGDTGELFF
>TRBJ2-7|TRBV13|TRBD2|.
TGTGCCAGCAACCGGGGGACTAGCGCCCACGAGCAGTACTTC
CASNRGTSAHEQYF
>TRBJ2-1|TRBV7-8|.|.
TGTGCCAGCACTCAACGACGGGAGCAGTACAATGAGCAGTTCTTC
CASTQRREQYNEQFF
>TRBJ2-7|TRBV6-1|.|.
TGTGCCAGCAGAGAAGAACCGGGACTGGGGGGAGGCTACTACGAGCAGTACTTC
CASREEPGLGGGYYEQYF
>TRBJ2-1|TRBV27|TRBD1|.
TGTGCCAGCAGTTTAGCTTCAGGGGGCATGAATGAGCAGTTCTTC
CASSLASGGMNEQFF
>TRBJ2-7|TRBV28|.|.
TGTGCCAGCAGTCAATCCTACGAGCAGTACTTC
CASSQSYEQYF
>TRBJ2-7|TRBV13|TRBD1|.
TGTGCCAGCAGCCTAGAGGGGACAGGGGGATACGAGCAGTACTTC
CASSLEGTGGYEQYF
>TRBJ1-2|TRBV7-6|.|.
TGTGCCAGCAGCCAGACGGGGGGGGTGCATGGCTACACCTTC
CASSQTGGVHGYTF
>TRBJ2-3|TRBV29-1|TRBD2|.
TGCAGCGTTGATAGCGGGGGCGGAGATACGCAGTATTTT
CSVDSGGGDTQYF
>TRBJ2-7|TRBV18|TRBD2|.
TGTGCCAGCTCACCCGTGGGGGGGTCCTACGAGCAGTACTTC
CASSPVGGSYEQYF
>TRBJ2-7|TRBV5-1|TRBD2|few
TGCGCCAGCAGCTTAATGGCTAGCGGCTCCTACGAGCAGTACTTC
CASSLMASGSYEQYF
>TRBJ1-1|TRBV18|.|.
TGTGCCAGCTCACGGGGAGTTGACACTGAAGCTTTCTTT
CASSRGVDTEAFF